This T cell receptor (beta chain) was sequenced for a study of blood T cell repertoires in COVID-19. On the study more broadly: Sites in the United States, Italy and Spain provided acute and convalescent COVID-19 samples. T cells, B-cell-depleted T cells, or PBMCs supplied cDNA or gDNA.

Using immunoSEQ multiplex PCR, the repertoire was profiled, and TCRdb retains in-frame clones only, with some absent. The sample holds 160,000 or so clones; under 90% are singletons and the top ten take about 0.58%. In regard to this clone: An end of the junction does not agree with germline; a read error may underlie this.

Germline CDR1 and CDR2: SGHDN and FVKESK. The CDR3 is 17 residues long. The source is a man between 60 and 75 years old with acute or convalescent COVID-19. The rearrangement joins TRBV14 to TRBJ2-7; the D gene is possibly TRBD2 (7 bases). What was sequenced was peripheral blood. CDR3 bases: TGTGCCAGCAGCCAACCCCGCGGGGGCTATCTACTATACGTGCAGTACTTC. Translated, it gives CASSQPRGGYLLYVQYF.